The clone carrying this TCR beta chain was detected ten times or more. Its target is unknown. The data derive from a study of T cells after yellow fever vaccination. About the research overall: SMART-Seq v4 Ultra Low Input prepared libraries from low-cell fractions.

From germline, CDR1 is SGHDN and CDR2 FVKESK. Trimming left V 0 bases short and J 4 bases short, with 12 bases between. The CDR3 runs to 15 residues. TCRdb analysed the 5' RACE reads with MiXCR anew, one entry per CDR3 protein. The table shows hundreds of thousands of distinct CDR3 sequences, with more than 9% occurring only once. The study's findings and limits: Among primary-vaccination clones, most reappeared after the booster, at almost 98% for CD4 and under 90% for CD8. A small proportion of clonotypes was detected in both the CD4 and CD8 compartments. On re-exposure, the response was weaker but peaked faster, at day 5 versus 15.

This sample comprised PBMCs, obtained on the day of the yellow fever booster vaccination. The rearrangement uses TRBV14 and TRBJ1-1; no clear D. This receptor was obtained from a young man who received the YFV17D yellow fever vaccine. This CDR3 is CASSQDWSRSTEAFF. The CDR3 DNA sequence: TGTGCCAGCAGCCAAGATTGGAGCAGGTCCACTGAAGCTTTCTTT.